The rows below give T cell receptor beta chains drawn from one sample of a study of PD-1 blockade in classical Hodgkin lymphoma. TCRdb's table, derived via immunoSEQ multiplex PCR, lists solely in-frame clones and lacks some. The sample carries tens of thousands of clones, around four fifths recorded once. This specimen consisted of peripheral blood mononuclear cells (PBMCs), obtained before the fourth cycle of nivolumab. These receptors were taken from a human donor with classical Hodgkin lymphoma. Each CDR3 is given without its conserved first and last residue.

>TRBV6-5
ASRDRGLGNEKLF
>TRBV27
ASSQTTGIVTDTQY
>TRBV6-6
ASTDGTNYGYT
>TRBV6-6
ASSRDRDSYEQY
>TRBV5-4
ASSSGTSGRTETQY
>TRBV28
ASRKRGQLYGYT
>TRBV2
ATQPGLDTDTQY
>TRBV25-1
ASSAWALDDGELF
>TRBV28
ASKLAGPYGYT
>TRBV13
ASSSPPGLETGEQY
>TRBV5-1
ASSEGSQETQY
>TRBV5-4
ASSSKTAGQGIYGYT
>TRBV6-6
ASSRRGRNTGELF
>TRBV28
ASLDRLNTEAF
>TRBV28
ASSLLGYGYT
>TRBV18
ASSEGLAEYEQY
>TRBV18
ASSRRGTEETQY
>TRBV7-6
ASSPSQGSNYGYT
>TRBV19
ASRIWENTEAF
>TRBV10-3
ATRDGNQPQH
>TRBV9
ASSVGGYYNEQF
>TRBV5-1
ASSHEQGRKTQY
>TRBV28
ASSDLFRLAGGPRETQY
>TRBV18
ASSTDSRGEKLF
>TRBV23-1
ASSQSSLPGQGGDEQF
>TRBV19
ASQRGASSYNEQF
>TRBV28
ASMRGSGANVLT
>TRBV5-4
ASSIPNRGNEQF
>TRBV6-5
ASSIGADNTGELF
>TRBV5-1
ASSLGLFSPEDNEQF
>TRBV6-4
ASRVLCLESNQTYEQY
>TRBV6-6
ASSYDLTDTQY
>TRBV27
ASSPLGGQGAHEQY
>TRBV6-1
ASRGFISGNTIY
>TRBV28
ASSRLRLDQETQY
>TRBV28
ASSSLAPYTQY
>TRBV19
ASSIMDTEAF
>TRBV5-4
ASRLAGGRSYNEQF
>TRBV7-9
ASSEGGADTQY
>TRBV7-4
ASSLECYNEQF
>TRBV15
ATSIGSTGEKLF
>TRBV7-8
ASSLAWDPYSPLH
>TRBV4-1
ASSQVITQTGLYGYT
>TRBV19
ASSIGRLDYEQY
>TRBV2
ASSLTRSLEDTQY
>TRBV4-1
ASSQGPIRGTNEKLF
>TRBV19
ASEGGPYEQY
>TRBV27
ASSSPYQETQY
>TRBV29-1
SVMPSFFDTEAF
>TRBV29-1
SVVFTGAGYT
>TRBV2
ASSEHLGPSGNTIY
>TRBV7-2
ASSFAGGVYNEQF
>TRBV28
ASSDPGTVNTEAF
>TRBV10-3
AIGTGGKETQY
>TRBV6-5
ASSWGQEGYGYT
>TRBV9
ASSAGANTDTQY
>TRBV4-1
ASSQTSLTDTQY